This T cell receptor (beta chain) appears in the sequencing data of a study of blood T cell repertoires in COVID-19. Background on the study: COVID-19 samples collected from the United States, Italy and Spain covered acute and convalescent phases.

Looked up from germline, CDR1 is MNHEY and CDR2 is SVGEGT. This CDR3 is 15 amino acids long. V trimming: 5 bases; J trimming: 8 bases; junction bases outside the gene matches: 14. Data came from immunoSEQ multiplex PCR; TCRdb stores just in-frame clones and leaves some out. The sample consists of 150,000 to 170,000 clones, approximately 85% of them appearing once. The material sequenced was peripheral blood. The V call is TRBV6-2 or TRBV6-3, the J call TRBJ1-2; TRBD1 aligns across 7 bases. The sequence was obtained from a woman aged 55 to 70 with COVID-19, enrolled during active disease. CDR3: CASSDWRGPARGYTF. Written as DNA, the CDR3 is TGTGCCAGCAGTGACTGGAGGGGGCCAGCTAGAGGCTACACCTTC.